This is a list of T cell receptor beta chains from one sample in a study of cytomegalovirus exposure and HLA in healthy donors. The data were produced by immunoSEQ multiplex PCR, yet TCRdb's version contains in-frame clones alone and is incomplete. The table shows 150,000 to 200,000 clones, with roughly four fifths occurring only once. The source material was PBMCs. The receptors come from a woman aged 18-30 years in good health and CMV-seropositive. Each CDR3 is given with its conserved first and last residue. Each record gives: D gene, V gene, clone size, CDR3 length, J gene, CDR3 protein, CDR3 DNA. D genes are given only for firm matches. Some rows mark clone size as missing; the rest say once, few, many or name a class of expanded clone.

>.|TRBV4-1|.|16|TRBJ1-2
CASSQTRDIANYGYTF
TGCGCCAGCAGCCAGACACGGGACATCGCTAACTATGGCTACACCTTC
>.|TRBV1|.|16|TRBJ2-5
CTSSPTASSNQEAQYF
TGCACCAGCAGCCCGACCGCGTCTTCCAACCAAGAGGCCCAGTACTTC
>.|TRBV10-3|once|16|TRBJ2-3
CAISEKGEHSTDTQYF
TGTGCCATCAGTGAAAAGGGGGAACACAGCACAGATACGCAGTATTTT
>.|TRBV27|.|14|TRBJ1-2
CASRVVGGAGGYTF
TGTGCCAGCAGAGTAGTCGGGGGGGCCGGAGGCTACACCTTC
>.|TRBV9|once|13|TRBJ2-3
CASSGGGTDTQYF
TGTGCCAGCAGCGGGGGGGGCACAGATACGCAGTATTTT
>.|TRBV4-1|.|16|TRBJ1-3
CASSQEPPGGGNTIYF
TGCGCCAGCAGCCAAGAACCCCCGGGTGGAGGAAACACCATATATTTT
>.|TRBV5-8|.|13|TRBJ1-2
CASSPRQPYGYTF
TGTGCCAGCAGCCCTAGACAGCCGTATGGCTACACCTTC
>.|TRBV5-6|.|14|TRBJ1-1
CASSLPQSWQEAFF
TGTGCCAGCAGCTTGCCCCAGTCGTGGCAGGAAGCTTTCTTT
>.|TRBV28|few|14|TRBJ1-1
CASRPPMTATEAFF
TGTGCCAGCAGACCACCGATGACAGCCACTGAAGCTTTCTTT
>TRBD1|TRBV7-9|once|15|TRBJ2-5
CASSPATGALETQYF
TGTGCCAGCAGCCCAGCGACAGGGGCGTTGGAGACCCAGTACTTC
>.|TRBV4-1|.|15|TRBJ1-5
CASSQDSRGKQPQHF
TGCGCCAGCAGCCAAGATTCCAGGGGCAAGCAGCCCCAGCATTTT
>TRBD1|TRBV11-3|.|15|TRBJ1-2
CASSLGSTGFYGYTF
TGTGCCAGCAGCTTAGGTTCGACAGGGTTCTATGGCTACACCTTC
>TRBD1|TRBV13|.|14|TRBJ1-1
CASSLRQGATEAFF
TGTGCCAGCAGCTTACGGCAGGGGGCCACTGAAGCTTTCTTT
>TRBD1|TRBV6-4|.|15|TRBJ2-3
CASSDGTGGSDTQYF
TGTGCCAGCAGTGACGGGACAGGGGGTTCAGATACGCAGTATTTT
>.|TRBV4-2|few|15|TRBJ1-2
CASSQRTGYHYGYTF
TGTGCCAGCAGCCAACGGACGGGATACCACTATGGCTACACCTTC
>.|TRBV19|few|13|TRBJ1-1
CASSPTRNTEAFF
TGTGCCAGTAGTCCTACCCGGAACACTGAAGCTTTCTTT
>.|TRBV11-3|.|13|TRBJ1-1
CASSRGGHTEAFF
TGTGCCAGCAGCCGGGGGGGGCACACTGAAGCTTTCTTT
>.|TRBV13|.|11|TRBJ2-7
CASSLNSEQYF
TGTGCCAGCAGCTTAAACAGCGAGCAGTACTTC
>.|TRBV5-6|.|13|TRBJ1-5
CASSRGLVQPQHF
TGTGCCAGCAGTAGGGGTCTGGTGCAGCCCCAGCATTTT
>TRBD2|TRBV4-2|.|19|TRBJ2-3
CASSRSGTSGGGGTDTQYF
TGTGCCAGCAGCCGATCCGGGACTAGCGGGGGCGGGGGCACAGATACGCAGTATTTT
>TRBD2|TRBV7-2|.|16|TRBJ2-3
CASSLAGGPSTDTQYF
TGTGCCAGCAGCTTAGCGGGAGGGCCTAGCACAGATACGCAGTATTTT
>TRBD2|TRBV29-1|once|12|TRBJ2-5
CSVFTTSATQYF
TGCAGCGTTTTTACGACTAGCGCGACCCAGTACTTC
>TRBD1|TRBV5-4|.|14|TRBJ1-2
CASSTTGTGHGYTF
TGTGCCAGCAGCACAACCGGGACAGGACATGGCTACACCTTC
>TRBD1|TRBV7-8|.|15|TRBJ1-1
CASSLRQGADTEAFF
TGTGCCAGCAGCTTACGACAGGGGGCGGACACTGAAGCTTTCTTT
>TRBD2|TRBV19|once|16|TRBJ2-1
CATDGAGGPSYNEQFF
TGTGCCACTGACGGAGCGGGGGGCCCTTCTTACAATGAGCAGTTCTTC
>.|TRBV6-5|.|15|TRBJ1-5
CARSYSFRGGQPQHF
TGTGCCCGCAGTTACTCGTTTAGGGGAGGGCAGCCCCAGCATTTT
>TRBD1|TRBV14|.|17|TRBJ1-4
CASSSQGGANLNEKLFF
TGTGCCAGCAGCTCCCAAGGGGGCGCGAACCTTAATGAAAAACTGTTTTTT
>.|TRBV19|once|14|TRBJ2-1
CASSMSRISNEQFF
TGTGCCAGTAGTATGTCTAGGATATCCAATGAGCAGTTCTTC
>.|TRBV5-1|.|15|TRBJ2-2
CASSLMSGNTGELFF
TGCGCCAGCAGCTTGATGTCAGGGAACACCGGGGAGCTGTTTTTT
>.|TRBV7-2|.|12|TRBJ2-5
CASSFYRETQYF
TGTGCCAGCAGCTTTTATCGGGAGACCCAGTACTTC
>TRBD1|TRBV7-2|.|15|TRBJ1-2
CASSFLGGTGNGYTF
TGTGCCAGCAGCTTCTTAGGAGGGACAGGGAATGGCTACACCTTC
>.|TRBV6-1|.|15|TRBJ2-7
CASSERLVPPYEQYF
TGTGCCAGCAGCGAGAGACTAGTACCGCCCTACGAGCAGTACTTC
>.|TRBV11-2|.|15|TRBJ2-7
CASSPGGGSSYEQYF
TGTGCCAGCAGCCCCGGCGGAGGGAGTTCCTACGAGCAGTACTTC